This T cell receptor beta chain derives from a study of cytomegalovirus exposure and HLA in healthy donors. Findings and limits, study-wide: What TCR beta sequences reportedly achieved was accurate prediction of HLA-A and HLA-B alleles in most subjects.

A multiplex PCR was run with 60 Vbeta primers and 13 Jbeta primers. Method: immunoSEQ multiplex PCR; TCRdb's copy keeps in-frame clones and lacks some. The top ten hold about 1.9% of the sample, which has around 190,000 clones, around 76% seen once. This CDR3 comprises 14 residues. Germline CDR1 is LNHDA and CDR2 is SQIVND (reference sequence). The V end lost 7 bases, the J end lost 0 bases, and 10 bases lay between the germline ends. A word on this clone: Its target is unknown.

The specimen was PBMCs. This clonotype was obtained from a man aged 25-40 years in good health and CMV-seronegative. This chain uses TRBV19 with TRBJ1-3; no definite D call. The CDR3 DNA reads TGTGCCAGTACCGAGGATTACTCTGGAAACACCATATATTTT. It yields the protein CASTEDYSGNTIYF.